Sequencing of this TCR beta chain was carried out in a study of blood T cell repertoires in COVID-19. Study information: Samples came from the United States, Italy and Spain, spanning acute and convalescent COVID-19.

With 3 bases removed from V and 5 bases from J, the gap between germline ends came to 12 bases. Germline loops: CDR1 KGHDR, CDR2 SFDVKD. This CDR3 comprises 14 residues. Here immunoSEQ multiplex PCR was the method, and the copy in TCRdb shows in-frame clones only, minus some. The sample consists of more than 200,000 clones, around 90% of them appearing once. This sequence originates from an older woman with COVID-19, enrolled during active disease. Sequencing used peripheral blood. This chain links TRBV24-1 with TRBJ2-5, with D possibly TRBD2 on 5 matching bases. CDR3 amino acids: CATSDMWERETQYF. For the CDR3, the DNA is TGTGCCACCAGTGATATGTGGGAGCGGGAGACCCAGTACTTC.